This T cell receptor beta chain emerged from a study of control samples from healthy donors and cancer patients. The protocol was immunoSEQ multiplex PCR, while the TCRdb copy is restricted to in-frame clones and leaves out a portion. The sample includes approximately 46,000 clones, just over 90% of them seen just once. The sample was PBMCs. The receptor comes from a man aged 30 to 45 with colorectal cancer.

CDR3 amino acids: CASSTPGLRSNEQFF. DNA of the CDR3: TGCGCCAGCAGCACACCCGGTCTTCGGTCCAATGAGCAGTTCTTC. The gene calls are TRBV4-1 and TRBJ2-1; unclear D gene. This CDR3 contains 15 residues. The V and J ends lost 5 bases and 6 bases respectively, with 17 bases between them. Germline V gives CDR1 MGHRA, CDR2 YSYEKL.